A selection of T cell receptor beta chains follows, all from one sample in a study of T cell responses to AZD1222 COVID-19 vaccine. Clones were read by immunoSEQ multiplex PCR, and TCRdb kept only the in-frame ones, dropping some. The table includes 150,000 to 200,000 clones, over 80% detected once. Sequencing used peripheral blood, obtained on day 0 of AZD1222 vaccination. These receptors originate from an adult in good health. The CDR3 runs from the conserved cysteine through the conserved F or W. A row's size may be missing; if present it is once, few, many or a size class.

v_gene	abundance	CDR3aa
TRBV6-6	.	CASSLTGGGSYEQYF
TRBV7-9	.	CASSYSAYEQYF
TRBV6-2/TRBV6-3	.	CASSYWGQGGNQPQHF
TRBV6-5	.	CASSYSYQMNTEAFF
TRBV6-6	.	CASSAGQGNNQPQHF
TRBV2	.	CASSVDVAGNTIYF
TRBV10-3	.	CAISESIGTGSSSYEQYF
TRBV2	few	CASRDRQAGYGYTF
TRBV6-5	.	CASSSPTGTGHGYTF
TRBV29-1	.	CSVEDQGSGRPQETQYF
TRBV6-5	.	CASRGRGQGVYEQYF
TRBV29-1	.	CSVEVGTSGYNEQFF
TRBV5-8	.	CASSLADRSGRQYF
TRBV5-6	.	CAYSGTGTQETQYF
TRBV11-2	.	CASSLNRVPNEQYF
TRBV28	.	CASSLTGFRQPQHF
TRBV3-1/TRBV3-2	.	CASSPAGGSSYEQYF
TRBV7-2	.	CASSLLTGGGGNEKLFF
TRBV9	.	CASSARGTDSTDTQYF
TRBV2	.	CASSLAGYNEQFF
TRBV28	once	CASSLAGAGGTVEQYF
TRBV11-2	.	CASSLGQGAGETQYF
TRBV20-1	.	CSASPGQGQWDANTGELFF
TRBV6-5	.	CASRPGQGAVAQHF
TRBV5-1	.	CASSLVNAVRDGYTF
TRBV27	.	CASSLLGGFQPSGQYF
TRBV9	once	CASSVDGTGNTEAFF
TRBV6-5	.	CASTKTGAYNSPLHF
TRBV7-9	.	CASRRGANEKLFF
TRBV6-5	.	CASSWGGLGREQYF
TRBV11-1	.	CASSLARGGTEQFF
TRBV6-2/TRBV6-3	.	CASSAGGKAYEQYF
TRBV2	.	CASSVGAGQAYEQYF
TRBV30	.	CAWSVDPTGELFF
TRBV5-1	.	CASSQPSSYNSPLHF
TRBV28	.	CASSRAGTPSYEQYF
TRBV6-5	.	CASSYADRGNSPLHF
TRBV7-3	.	CASSKTQGGGEKLFF
TRBV6-4	.	CASKTDGAFGELFF
TRBV19	once	CASSIDHRGKAGQETQYF
TRBV2	.	CASSLRQGADSPLHF
TRBV10-3	.	CAIRQGAGDEKLFF
TRBV28	once	CASSTKLGDNYGYTF
TRBV28	.	CASSGAQGPTLYEQYF
TRBV9	.	CASSIPTLSTDTQYF
TRBV30	.	CAWKLAGANVLTF
TRBV4-1	.	CASSLSGQGARGNQPQHF
TRBV29-1	.	CSGRTGFGNTIYF
TRBV5-1	.	CASSLILRGKGMETQYF
TRBV2	.	CASTLQGNQPQHF
TRBV11-2	.	CASSLDPALAMETQYF
TRBV3-1/TRBV3-2	.	CASSQGQYNQPQHF
TRBV5-1	once	CASSGDGNQPQHF
TRBV28	.	CASSPLTSGARTEAFF
TRBV10-3	once	CATRERGEGYEQFF
TRBV2	.	CASSELHEQYF
TRBV6-5	.	CASSFRDIGGYTF
TRBV7-2	.	CASSLNPSGQGEKLFF
TRBV30	.	CAWSVGTGGNPDTQYF
TRBV3-1/TRBV3-2	.	CASTVSTGELFF